These 22 T cell receptor beta chains came from one sample sequenced in a study of shared clonotypes between healthy human individuals. The repertoire was sequenced with immunoSEQ multiplex PCR; TCRdb's copy has only in-frame clones and lacks some. The data contain some 2.3 million clones, approximately 95% of them singletons. Sequencing was carried out using naive CD4+ T cells from PBMCs. Subset specified: CD45RA+ positively selected. The receptors originated from a man aged 18 to 29 in good health. Some clones in this sample may be carry-over from other donors' samples.

This chain links TRBV19 with TRBJ1-2, with unresolved D. The V end lost 1 base, the J end lost 4 bases, and 19 bases lay between the germline ends. This CDR3 has 17 residues. Germline V gene sequence: CDR1 LNHDA, CDR2 SQIVND (reference sequence). DNA of the CDR3: TGTGCCAGTAGTATAGTGGCATACGCCGATTTCGGCTATGGCTACACCTTC. Its protein product is CASSIVAYADFGYGYTF.

The gene calls are TRBV6-5 and TRBJ2-7; D remains unclear. The CDR3 length is 15 residues. Trimming pared 0 bases from V and 6 bases from J, leaving 15 bases between. Per germline, CDR1 MNHEY and CDR2 SVGAGI. CDR3 coding DNA: TGTGCCAGCAGTTACTCGAATTTGCTTACGGGCGAGCAGTACTTC. Amino acid sequence: CASSYSNLLTGEQYF.

This chain links TRBV7-7 with TRBJ2-1; TRBD2 agrees at 8 bases. The CDR3 covers 14 residues. Looked up from germline, CDR1 is SSHAT and CDR2 is FNYEAQ (reference sequence). V shed 6 bases, J shed 6 bases, and the junction held 7 bases outside the gene matches. CDR3 sequence (DNA): TGTGCCAGCAGTCTTAGCGGGACCACCAATGAGCAGTTCTTC. Its translation: CASSLSGTTNEQFF.

V gene TRBV28 combines with J gene TRBJ1-2; the D is unclear. Per germline, CDR1 MDHEN and CDR2 SYDVKM. The V and J ends lost 6 bases and 3 bases respectively, with 11 bases between them. CDR3 length: 13 amino acids. The CDR3 region is CASRVGGDYGYTF. CDR3 DNA sequence: TGTGCCAGCAGGGTAGGTGGGGACTATGGCTACACCTTC.

This clone was seen only once. Other DNA sequences within the sample encode an identical CDR3. The chain uses TRBV18 and TRBJ2-1; the match to TRBD2 covers 11 bases. V gave up 6 bases and J gave up 3 bases; unmatched junction bases: 1. Per the germline V gene, CDR1 is KGHSH and CDR2 is LQKENI. CDR3 length: 14 residues. The CDR3 coding sequence is TGTGCCAGCTCTGGACTAGCGGGCTACAATGAGCAGTTCTTC. Translating gives CASSGLAGYNEQFF.

J is TRBJ2-1 and V is TRBV7-3; 16 bases match TRBD2. CDR1 and CDR2 from the germline V gene are SGHTA and FQGTGA. The CDR3 is 17 amino acids. J gave up 4 bases and V 5 bases, and 5 bases lay outside the gene matches. The CDR3 reads CASSRGLAGGKYNEQFF. CDR3 bases: TGTGCCAGCAGCCGGGGACTAGCGGGAGGGAAGTACAATGAGCAGTTCTTC.

The V and J genes are TRBV7-9 and TRBJ2-7; no definite D call. Trimming stripped 5 bases from V and 4 bases from J, with 15 bases between. CDR3 length: 14 amino acids. Germline values: CDR1 SEHNR, CDR2 FQNEAQ (reference sequence). The CDR3 here is CASSPPYPAYEQYF. The CDR3 DNA is TGTGCCAGCAGCCCGCCCTATCCCGCGTACGAGCAGTACTTC.

The chain is built from TRBV9 and TRBJ2-5; the match to TRBD2 covers 13 bases. In germline, CDR1 is SGDLS, CDR2 YYNGEE. The CDR3 extends over 16 amino acids. The V segment lost 4 bases and the J segment 4 bases; nucleotides outside the gene matches: 7. CDR3 residues: CASSPRTSGSGETQYF. CDR3 DNA: TGTGCCAGCAGCCCCCGGACTAGCGGGAGTGGAGAGACCCAGTACTTC.

The table lists this clone with a count of one. The rearrangement joins TRBV9 to TRBJ2-3; D is uncertain. Germline loops: CDR1 SGDLS, CDR2 YYNGEE. Trimming took off 0 bases at V and 8 bases at J, with 10 bases between the two ends. The CDR3 length is 13 residues. The CDR3 loop reads CASSVAPLGTQYF. CDR3 coding DNA: TGTGCCAGCAGCGTAGCCCCTCTAGGTACGCAGTATTTT.

V gene TRBV28 combines with J gene TRBJ2-4; TRBD2 matches 9 bases. J lost 0 bases, V lost 7 bases, and 16 bases had no gene match. Germline CDR1 reads MDHEN; CDR2 reads SYDVKM. The CDR3 sequence is 19 residues long. Here the CDR3 reads CASTDRLADLPRAKNIQYF. CDR3 DNA: TGTGCCAGCACCGACCGACTAGCGGACCTTCCCCGAGCCAAAAACATTCAGTACTTC.

The genes are TRBV7-8 and TRBJ2-7; 10 bases are a match to TRBD1. The germline gives CDR1 SGHVS, CDR2 FQNEAQ. V gave up 1 base and J gave up 2 bases; unmatched junction bases: 5. CDR3 size: 16 residues. CDR3 coding DNA: TGTGCCAGCAGCTTAGGATTGGGACAGGGGACCTACGAGCAGTACTTC. This encodes CASSLGLGQGTYEQYF. The full variable domain, in which reference TRBV7-8 and TRBJ2-7 provide the parts outside the CDR3, is GAGVSQSPRYKVAKRGQDVALRCDPISGHVSLFWYQQALGQGPEFLTYFQNEAQLDKSGLPSDRFFAERPEGSVSTLKIQRTQQEDSAVYLCASSLGLGQGTYEQYFGPGTRLTVT.

The chain couples TRBV5-1 to TRBJ2-2; D might be TRBD1 (6 bases). V was pared by 1 base and J by 0 bases, with 10 bases between. This CDR3 contains 16 residues. The germline V gene has CDR1 SGHRS and CDR2 YFSETQ. CDR3 loop: CASSLPQGPNTGELFF. The DNA of the CDR3 is TGCGCCAGCAGCTTGCCTCAGGGGCCGAACACCGGGGAGCTGTTTTTT.

This chain links TRBV28 with TRBJ2-5; 10 nucleotides agree with TRBD1. The tail of the sequence fits TRBJ2-7 better, so the J call may be wrong. Germline V CDR1 and CDR2: MDHEN, SYDVKM. This CDR3 is 14 amino acids long. The CDR3 sequence is CASTWTGGSYEQYF. The CDR3 DNA reads as TGTGCCAGCACCTGGACAGGGGGGTCCTACGAGCAGTACTTC.

The V gene is TRBV25-1, the J gene TRBJ2-5; D is perhaps TRBD2 (5 bases). V was trimmed by 2 bases and J by 4 bases, leaving 14 bases between them. The germline CDR1 and CDR2 sequences are MGHDK and SYGVNS. CDR3 length equals 15 residues. CDR3 residues: CASSETRASGETQYF. CDR3 bases: TGTGCCAGCAGTGAAACTAGGGCATCAGGAGAGACCCAGTACTTC.

This chain connects TRBV2 to TRBJ1-2; D might be TRBD1 (5 bases). Germline V CDR1 and CDR2: SNHLY, FYNNEI. V lost 8 bases and J 8 bases, leaving 12 bases between the germline ends. CDR3 length: 11 residues. The CDR3 coding sequence is TGTGCCAGCTCCCCCAGGGACGGCTACACCTTC. Translated, it gives CASSPRDGYTF.

The V call is TRBV7-2, the J call TRBJ1-1; 7 positions match TRBD1. J was trimmed by 4 bases and V by 3 bases; bases with no gene match: 2. The CDR3 has 13 residues. Germline V gene sequence: CDR1 SGHTA, CDR2 FQGNSA. CDR3 protein: CASSFDRVTEAFF. The CDR3 coding sequence is TGTGCCAGCAGCTTCGACAGGGTCACTGAAGCTTTCTTT.

CDR3 coding DNA: TGTGCCTCGTTTAGGGGACTAGCGGGAGGGTTCTCCTACAATGAGCAGTTCTTC. Its translation: CASFRGLAGGFSYNEQFF. The chain carries TRBV30 and TRBJ2-1; TRBD2 aligns across 16 bases. The CDR3 extends over 18 amino acids. J lost 0 bases, V lost 7 bases, and 9 bases had no gene match. Germline CDR1 and CDR2: GTSNPN and SVGIG (reference sequence).

The chain combines TRBV5-1 with TRBJ1-1, with TRBD1 identical over 8 bases. Germline V gene sequence: CDR1 SGHRS, CDR2 YFSETQ. This CDR3 comprises 14 residues. V shed 6 bases, J shed 1 base, and the junction held 5 bases outside the gene matches. The CDR3 loop reads CASTPDRGNTEAFF. In DNA form, the CDR3 reads TGCGCCAGCACCCCTGACAGGGGGAACACTGAAGCTTTCTTT.

V and J are TRBV7-2 and TRBJ2-7; maybe TRBD1 (6 bases). This CDR3 comprises 14 residues. Between the trimmed V and J ends, which lost 5 bases and 7 bases, there was a span of 18 bases. From germline, CDR1 is SGHTA and CDR2 FQGNSA. The CDR3 DNA is TGTGCCAGCAGCCCCGACCGGGACACCGAGGAGCAGTACTTC. As protein: CASSPDRDTEEQYF.

A word on this clone: Other DNA variants within this sample encode the same CDR3. This rearrangement joins TRBV7-2 to TRBJ2-7, with D perhaps being TRBD1 or TRBD2 (6 bases each). V lost 3 bases and J lost 2, with 11 bases in between. CDR1 is SGHTA and CDR2 is FQGNSA in the germline V gene. This CDR3 contains 14 residues. The CDR3 reads CASSLGGAAYEQYF. CDR3 nucleotides: TGTGCCAGCAGCTTGGGGGGCGCGGCCTACGAGCAGTACTTC.

The V call is TRBV2, the J call TRBJ1-1; tentatively, D is TRBD1 (6 bases). The germline gives CDR1 SNHLY, CDR2 FYNNEI. This CDR3 contains 14 residues. Trimming took off 7 bases at V and 2 bases at J, with 14 bases between the two ends. The DNA for the CDR3 is TGTGCCAGCATCAGACAGGCGCAAAACACTGAAGCTTTCTTT. Its translation is CASIRQAQNTEAFF.

This chain links TRBV28 with TRBJ2-7; TRBD2 matches at 7 bases. Germline-derived CDR1 and CDR2 are MDHEN and SYDVKM. The CDR3 is 14 residues long. The trim removed 6 bases at V and 3 bases at J, leaving 8 bases unmatched. CDR3 DNA sequence: TGTGCCAGCAGGGGAGGGCCAGGCGGCTACGAGCAGTACTTC. Protein product: CASRGGPGGYEQYF.